This TCR beta chain was obtained from a study of T cells after yellow fever vaccination. This clonotype showed up many times. TCRdb independently ran MiXCR on the 5' RACE reads; one entry per CDR3 protein. The table has 100,000 to 150,000 distinct CDR3 sequences, nearly 15% seen once. The CDR3 is 17 amino acids. The germline V gene encodes CDR1 SGHTA and CDR2 FQGNSA. Germline trimming cut 2 bases from V and 2 bases from J; bases unmatched to any gene: 9. The rearrangement uses TRBV7-2 and TRBJ2-1, with 7 bases lining up with TRBD2. Here the sequenced sample was CD8+ T cells sorted from PBMCs, taken 5 days after the yellow fever booster vaccination. This clonotype originated in a young man who received the YFV17D yellow fever vaccine. CDR3 sequence (DNA): TGTGCCAGCAGCTTAAATGTGGGCGGGGGACCCTACAATGAGCAGTTCTTC. Protein: CASSLNVGGGPYNEQFF.